This is a list of T cell receptor beta chains from one sample in a study of CD8 T cells in acute hepatitis C reinfection. This table comes from immunoSEQ multiplex PCR, and its TCRdb copy is limited to in-frame clones, with some not included. The repertoire holds some 38,000 clones, with about 86% as singletons. The sequencing sample was made of naive CD8+ T cells from PBMCs. The source of these receptors is a man aged 25 to 40 with chronic hepatitis C. The CDR3 runs from the conserved cysteine through the conserved F or W. D genes are given only for firm matches. Some rows have no size entry. The others give once, few or many, or a class for an expanded clone.

J gene: TRBJ1-1
clone size: once
D gene: NA
V gene: TRBV6-5
CDR3 DNA: TGTGCCAGCAATTCAGGGCAAAGGAGCGGAGCTTTCTTT
CDR3 protein: CASNSGQRSGAFF

J gene: TRBJ2-7
clone size: NA
D gene: TRBD1
V gene: TRBV11-1
CDR3 DNA: TGTGCCAGCAGCCTGGACAGGGGTATGAGGTCCTACGAGCAGTACTTC
CDR3 protein: CASSLDRGMRSYEQYF

J gene: TRBJ2-7
clone size: NA
D gene: NA
V gene: TRBV5-4
CDR3 DNA: TGTGCCAGCAGTTCCTCTGGGTACGAGCAGTACTTC
CDR3 protein: CASSSSGYEQYF

J gene: TRBJ1-5
clone size: NA
D gene: NA
V gene: TRBV16
CDR3 DNA: TGTGCCAGCAGCCCCCGATATAGCAATCAGCCCCAGCATTTT
CDR3 protein: CASSPRYSNQPQHF

J gene: TRBJ1-3
clone size: NA
D gene: NA
V gene: TRBV9
CDR3 DNA: TGTGCCAGCAGCGTAGAAGCGGAGACAGGCTTCTCTGGAAACACCATATATTTT
CDR3 protein: CASSVEAETGFSGNTIYF

J gene: TRBJ1-2
clone size: NA
D gene: TRBD1
V gene: TRBV7-8
CDR3 DNA: TGTGCCAGCAGCTTAGCTCGGGACAGGGTATGGGGCTACACCTTC
CDR3 protein: CASSLARDRVWGYTF

J gene: TRBJ1-1
clone size: NA
D gene: NA
V gene: TRBV7-9
CDR3 DNA: TGTGCCAGCAGCTTAGCGACAGACATGAACACTGAAGCTTTCTTT
CDR3 protein: CASSLATDMNTEAFF

J gene: TRBJ1-2
clone size: NA
D gene: TRBD1
V gene: TRBV6-5
CDR3 DNA: TGTGCCAGCAGTTACTCCCCACAGGGGGCGGGAGTAAACACCTTC
CDR3 protein: CASSYSPQGAGVNTF

J gene: TRBJ1-4
clone size: NA
D gene: NA
V gene: TRBV6-4
CDR3 DNA: TGTGCCAGCAGTGACTTGCCCCTCCCCGGGACACGGGCAACTAATGAAAAACTGTTTTTT
CDR3 protein: CASSDLPLPGTRATNEKLFF

J gene: TRBJ2-7
clone size: NA
D gene: NA
V gene: TRBV9
CDR3 DNA: TGTGCCAGCAGCGCCCATACGGGGGCCCGCTCCTACGAGCAGTACTTC
CDR3 protein: CASSAHTGARSYEQYF

J gene: TRBJ2-7
clone size: NA
D gene: NA
V gene: TRBV11-2
CDR3 DNA: TGTGCCAGCAGCGACCAAGTGAGCTCCTACGAGCAGTACTTC
CDR3 protein: CASSDQVSSYEQYF

J gene: TRBJ1-1
clone size: NA
D gene: TRBD1
V gene: TRBV13
CDR3 DNA: TGTGCCAGCAGCTCGACAGGGGAACCCGACACTGAAGCTTTCTTT
CDR3 protein: CASSSTGEPDTEAFF

J gene: TRBJ1-2
clone size: NA
D gene: NA
V gene: TRBV11-2
CDR3 DNA: TGTGCCAGCAGCTTAGAAGGATCCTATGGCTACACCTTC
CDR3 protein: CASSLEGSYGYTF

J gene: TRBJ2-2
clone size: few
D gene: NA
V gene: TRBV2
CDR3 DNA: TGTGCCAGCAGCCTCGACAGTTACCTCGCCGGGGAGCTGTTTTTT
CDR3 protein: CASSLDSYLAGELFF

J gene: TRBJ2-3
clone size: once
D gene: TRBD2
V gene: TRBV4-2
CDR3 DNA: TGTGCCAGCATAACCGGGGGGGACACAGATACGCAGTATTTT
CDR3 protein: CASITGGDTDTQYF

J gene: TRBJ1-1
clone size: NA
D gene: NA
V gene: TRBV19
CDR3 DNA: TGTGCCAGTAGTATATCCTTAAACACTGAAGCTTTCTTT
CDR3 protein: CASSISLNTEAFF

J gene: TRBJ2-5
clone size: NA
D gene: TRBD1
V gene: TRBV7-9
CDR3 DNA: TGTGCCAGCAGACCCCGGGACAGGGACCTCTGGGGGTGGACCCAGTACTTC
CDR3 protein: CASRPRDRDLWGWTQYF

J gene: TRBJ2-5
clone size: NA
D gene: NA
V gene: TRBV27
CDR3 DNA: TGTGCCAGCAGTTTAATAGGCCCCCAAGAGACCCAGTACTTC
CDR3 protein: CASSLIGPQETQYF

J gene: TRBJ1-2
clone size: NA
D gene: NA
V gene: TRBV27
CDR3 DNA: TGTGCCAGCAGTTTATCCCAGGGCACTTACTATGGCTACACCTTC
CDR3 protein: CASSLSQGTYYGYTF

J gene: TRBJ1-2
clone size: NA
D gene: NA
V gene: TRBV6-1
CDR3 DNA: TGTGCCAGCAGTGAGGCGCCCAGATCCTCCTATGGCTACACCTTC
CDR3 protein: CASSEAPRSSYGYTF

J gene: TRBJ2-1
clone size: NA
D gene: TRBD2
V gene: TRBV12-5
CDR3 DNA: TGTGCTAGTGGTCCCCCGGGACTAGCGTACAATGAGCAGTTCTTC
CDR3 protein: CASGPPGLAYNEQFF

J gene: TRBJ1-5
clone size: NA
D gene: NA
V gene: TRBV15
CDR3 DNA: TGTGCCACCAGCAGAGAGAGGGCGGGTGGGCAGCCCCAGCATTTT
CDR3 protein: CATSRERAGGQPQHF

J gene: TRBJ2-7
clone size: NA
D gene: NA
V gene: TRBV11-2
CDR3 DNA: TGTGCCAGCAGCCTCCTCTCGAAGGTCGAGCAGTACTTC
CDR3 protein: CASSLLSKVEQYF

J gene: TRBJ1-5
clone size: NA
D gene: TRBD1
V gene: TRBV7-8
CDR3 DNA: TGTGCCAGCAGCTCCGAACAGGGGTTGCCCCAGCATTTT
CDR3 protein: CASSSEQGLPQHF

J gene: TRBJ2-2
clone size: NA
D gene: NA
V gene: TRBV19
CDR3 DNA: TGTGCCAGTAGTTTAACCGGGGAGCTGTTTTTT
CDR3 protein: CASSLTGELFF

J gene: TRBJ2-7
clone size: NA
D gene: TRBD1
V gene: TRBV10-2
CDR3 DNA: TGCGCCAGCAGTGAAGGAATCTGGGCAGGGGGCCGGGAGCAGTACTTC
CDR3 protein: CASSEGIWAGGREQYF

J gene: TRBJ2-7
clone size: once
D gene: NA
V gene: TRBV7-9
CDR3 DNA: TGTGCCAGCAGCTTGTCAGCCGGGGTGAACTACGAGCAGTACTTC
CDR3 protein: CASSLSAGVNYEQYF

J gene: TRBJ1-1
clone size: NA
D gene: NA
V gene: TRBV27
CDR3 DNA: TGTGCCAGCACCCGGACGGGGCCCAACACTGAAGCTTTCTTT
CDR3 protein: CASTRTGPNTEAFF

J gene: TRBJ1-3
clone size: NA
D gene: NA
V gene: TRBV9
CDR3 DNA: TGTGCCAGCAGCGTAGGAGGGGGTTCCGGAAACACCATATATTTT
CDR3 protein: CASSVGGGSGNTIYF

J gene: TRBJ2-7
clone size: NA
D gene: NA
V gene: TRBV18
CDR3 DNA: TGTGCCAGCTCACCTTCCCCCACAGCGTACGAGCAGTACTTC
CDR3 protein: CASSPSPTAYEQYF

J gene: TRBJ2-1
clone size: NA
D gene: NA
V gene: TRBV14
CDR3 DNA: TGTGCCAGCAGCCAAGATCGGAACAGGTATGAGGTCCAAAGCTCCTACAATGAGCAGTTCTTC
CDR3 protein: CASSQDRNRYEVQSSYNEQFF

J gene: TRBJ2-1
clone size: NA
D gene: NA
V gene: TRBV27
CDR3 DNA: TGTGCCAGCAACCCCGAAACGGTGCATTACAATGAGCAGTTCTTC
CDR3 protein: CASNPETVHYNEQFF

J gene: TRBJ1-2
clone size: NA
D gene: NA
V gene: TRBV6-1
CDR3 DNA: TGTGCCAGCAGGGTCCTAGGGGATGGCTACACCTTC
CDR3 protein: CASRVLGDGYTF

J gene: TRBJ2-5
clone size: once
D gene: NA
V gene: TRBV4-1
CDR3 DNA: TGCGCCAGCAGCCAAACAGGGCTGGAGACCCAGTACTTC
CDR3 protein: CASSQTGLETQYF

J gene: TRBJ1-6
clone size: few
D gene: TRBD1
V gene: TRBV19
CDR3 DNA: TGTGCCAGTAGTAAGGACAGGGGTAATTCACCCCTCCACTTT
CDR3 protein: CASSKDRGNSPLHF

J gene: TRBJ2-7
clone size: NA
D gene: NA
V gene: TRBV19
CDR3 DNA: TGTGCCAGTAGCCCAGGGATCTACGAGCAGTACTTC
CDR3 protein: CASSPGIYEQYF

J gene: TRBJ2-1
clone size: NA
D gene: NA
V gene: TRBV27
CDR3 DNA: TGTGCCAGCATGGCCCGAGGTTCTGGATATGATGAGCAGTTCTTC
CDR3 protein: CASMARGSGYDEQFF

J gene: TRBJ2-2
clone size: NA
D gene: TRBD2
V gene: TRBV6-5
CDR3 DNA: TGTGCCAGCAACAAGGGACTAGCGGCCGGGGAGCTGTTTTTT
CDR3 protein: CASNKGLAAGELFF

J gene: TRBJ2-4
clone size: NA
D gene: TRBD1
V gene: TRBV7-9
CDR3 DNA: TGTGCCAGCAGCTCACCGGGACAGGGGGCGGGCAAAAACATTCAGTACTTC
CDR3 protein: CASSSPGQGAGKNIQYF

J gene: TRBJ2-3
clone size: NA
D gene: NA
V gene: TRBV19
CDR3 DNA: TGTGCCAGTAGTATAGATCTTGGCCGAAATACGCAGTATTTT
CDR3 protein: CASSIDLGRNTQYF

J gene: TRBJ2-7
clone size: few
D gene: NA
V gene: TRBV7-3
CDR3 DNA: TGTGCCAGCAGCTTAGGGCGGGGATACGAGCAGTACTTC
CDR3 protein: CASSLGRGYEQYF

J gene: TRBJ2-7
clone size: NA
D gene: NA
V gene: TRBV10-2
CDR3 DNA: TGCGCCAGCAGTCGGGACTCAGCCTACGAGCAGTACTTC
CDR3 protein: CASSRDSAYEQYF

J gene: TRBJ2-2
clone size: NA
D gene: NA
V gene: TRBV27
CDR3 DNA: TGTGCCAGCAGTTACCCAACGTCCGGGGAGCTGTTTTTT
CDR3 protein: CASSYPTSGELFF

J gene: TRBJ1-2
clone size: NA
D gene: TRBD1
V gene: TRBV7-9
CDR3 DNA: TGTGCCAGCAGCCCACCCTTGGGACAGGACACCTTC
CDR3 protein: CASSPPLGQDTF

J gene: TRBJ2-7
clone size: NA
D gene: NA
V gene: TRBV2
CDR3 DNA: TGTGCCAGCAGTGAAAGAGTCCCGACGATACTCCTCTACGAGCAGTACTTC
CDR3 protein: CASSERVPTILLYEQYF

J gene: TRBJ2-3
clone size: once
D gene: TRBD2
V gene: TRBV13
CDR3 DNA: TGTGCCAGCAGCTCGGAACTAGCGCCCACAGATACGCAGTATTTT
CDR3 protein: CASSSELAPTDTQYF

J gene: TRBJ1-1
clone size: few
D gene: NA
V gene: TRBV6-5
CDR3 DNA: TGTGCCAGCAGTTACGGAGCAGGAGAAGCTTTCTTT
CDR3 protein: CASSYGAGEAFF

J gene: TRBJ1-2
clone size: NA
D gene: TRBD1
V gene: TRBV6-6
CDR3 DNA: TGTGCCAGCAGTTACTCCGACAGGGGTGATGGCTACACCTTC
CDR3 protein: CASSYSDRGDGYTF

J gene: TRBJ2-7
clone size: NA
D gene: NA
V gene: TRBV7-7
CDR3 DNA: TGTGCTAGCAGCTTAGGCCCAGGATACTCCTACGAGCAGTACTTC
CDR3 protein: CASSLGPGYSYEQYF

J gene: TRBJ1-1
clone size: NA
D gene: TRBD1
V gene: TRBV27
CDR3 DNA: TGTGCCAGCAGTTTATACGGGACAGGGGACGCTAAAGACACTGAAGCTTTCTTT
CDR3 protein: CASSLYGTGDAKDTEAFF

J gene: TRBJ1-2
clone size: NA
D gene: NA
V gene: TRBV19
CDR3 DNA: TGTGCCAGTAGTATAATGGATGGCTATGGCTACACCTTC
CDR3 protein: CASSIMDGYGYTF

J gene: TRBJ1-3
clone size: NA
D gene: NA
V gene: TRBV5-6
CDR3 DNA: TGTGCCAGCAGCTTGGGGTCTTCTGGAAACACCATATATTTT
CDR3 protein: CASSLGSSGNTIYF

J gene: TRBJ1-6
clone size: once
D gene: NA
V gene: TRBV5-6
CDR3 DNA: TGTGCCAGCAGCTTGGGGACCCTCGGGAATTCACCCCTCCACTTT
CDR3 protein: CASSLGTLGNSPLHF